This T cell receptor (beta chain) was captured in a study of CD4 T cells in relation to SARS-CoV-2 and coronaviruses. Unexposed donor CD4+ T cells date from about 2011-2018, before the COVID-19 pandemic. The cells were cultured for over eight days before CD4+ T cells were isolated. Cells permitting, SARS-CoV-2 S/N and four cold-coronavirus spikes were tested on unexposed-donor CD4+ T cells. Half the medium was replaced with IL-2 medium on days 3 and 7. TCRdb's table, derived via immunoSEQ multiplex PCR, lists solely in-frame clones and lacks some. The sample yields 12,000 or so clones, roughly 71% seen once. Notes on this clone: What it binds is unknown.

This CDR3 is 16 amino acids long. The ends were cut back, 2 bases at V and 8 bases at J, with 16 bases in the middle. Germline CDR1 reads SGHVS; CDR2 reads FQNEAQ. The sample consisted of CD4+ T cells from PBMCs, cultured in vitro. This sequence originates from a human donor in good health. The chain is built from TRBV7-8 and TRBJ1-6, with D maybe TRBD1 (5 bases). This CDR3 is CASSLPSGGVHSPLHF. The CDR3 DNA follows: TGTGCCAGCAGCTTACCTTCCGGGGGAGTCCATTCACCCCTCCACTTT.